These 23 T cell receptor beta chains came from one sample sequenced in a study of cytomegalovirus exposure and HLA in healthy donors. The PCR ran on 60 Vbeta and 13 Jbeta primers. Clones were sequenced by immunoSEQ multiplex PCR, and TCRdb holds only the in-frame ones, with some missing. Its listing shows approximately 51,000 clones. The sequenced material came from PBMCs. These TCRs come from a man aged 40-49 years in good health and CMV-seropositive.

The CDR3 loop is CAWSLPRRGTGSETQYF. CDR3 DNA sequence: TGTGCCTGGAGTCTACCCCGGCGTGGGACAGGTTCAGAGACCCAGTACTTC. J is TRBJ2-5 and V is TRBV30; 8 nucleotides line up with TRBD1. Germline lookup yields CDR1 GTSNPN and CDR2 SVGIG (reference sequence). The CDR3 extends over 17 amino acids. The V and J ends lost 2 bases and 4 bases, in that order; junction bases with no gene match: 15.

V and J are TRBV6-5 and TRBJ2-4; D possibly corresponds to TRBD2 (6 bases). This CDR3 has 13 residues. V dropped 2 bases and J dropped 6 bases, with 8 bases sitting between them. Germline V lookup: CDR1 MNHEY, CDR2 SVGAGI. The CDR3 bases are TGTGCCAGCAGTTACGTGGGGGGAAACATTCAGTACTTC. It is translated as CASSYVGGNIQYF.

The chain links TRBV11-3 to TRBJ2-7, with 15 positions matching TRBD2. CDR3 length: 17 residues. Germline lookup yields CDR1 SGHNT and CDR2 YENEEA. V was pared by 3 bases and J by 3 bases, with 6 bases of the junction left unmatched. CDR3 nucleotide sequence: TGTGCCAGCAGCTTGTACGGACTAGCGGGGGGGCTCTACGAGCAGTACTTC. It translates to CASSLYGLAGGLYEQYF.

The V and J genes are TRBV9 and TRBJ1-2; possible D gene TRBD1, 5 bases. Germline loops: CDR1 SGDLS, CDR2 YYNGEE. Trimming took off 3 bases at V and 9 bases at J, with 21 bases between the two ends. The CDR3 is 15 residues long. CDR3 in amino acids: CASSASFDRSKSYTF. The CDR3 nucleotides are TGTGCCAGCAGCGCCTCCTTTGACAGATCGAAGAGCTACACCTTC.

CDR3 sequence (DNA): TGTGCCAGCTCACAGACAGGGGTGATGACAGATACGCAGTATTTT. Its protein product is CASSQTGVMTDTQYF. The chain links TRBV18 to TRBJ2-3, with 8 bases aligning to TRBD1. V shed 4 bases, J shed 3 bases, and the junction held 6 bases outside the gene matches. This CDR3 region has 15 residues. CDR1 is KGHSH and CDR2 is LQKENI in the germline V gene.

This sequence joins TRBV7-9 and TRBJ2-7; D is possibly TRBD1 (7 bases). This CDR3 region has 15 residues. Per germline, CDR1 SEHNR and CDR2 FQNEAQ (reference sequence). Trimming cost V 6 bases and J 5 bases, with 20 bases left between them. The CDR3 sequence: CASRRPGGSPDEQYF. The CDR3 coding sequence is TGTGCCAGCAGGAGACCAGGGGGGTCCCCGGACGAGCAGTACTTC.

The chain couples TRBV28 to TRBJ2-7; D may be TRBD2 (6 bases). V lost 6 bases, J lost 7 bases, and 19 bases lay in between. This CDR3 spans 14 amino acids. Germline V gene lookup returns CDR1 MDHEN and CDR2 SYDVKM. The CDR3 loop reads CASRPNRDRGEQYF. CDR3 nucleotides: TGTGCCAGCAGGCCCAACCGGGACCGGGGGGAGCAGTACTTC.

The gene calls are TRBV6-5 and TRBJ1-6; a possible D gene is TRBD1 (5 bases). V was shortened by 4 bases and J by 8 bases, with 6 bases between the two germline ends. CDR1 and CDR2 (germline): MNHEY, SVGAGI. The CDR3 is 12 residues long. Here the CDR3 DNA reads TGTGCCAGCAGTTCCAGGGATTCACCCCTCCACTTT. Translated: CASSSRDSPLHF.

DNA for the CDR3: TGTGCCAGCAGCGGCCCAGGTGGGGAGCAGTACTTC. Translating it yields CASSGPGGEQYF. The V and J genes are TRBV7-9 and TRBJ2-7; no firm D call. With 5 bases removed from V and 7 bases from J, the gap between germline ends came to 12 bases. Germline-derived CDR1 and CDR2 are SEHNR and FQNEAQ (reference sequence). The CDR3 length is 12 residues.

The chain recombines TRBV29-1 with TRBJ2-1; 8 bases agree with TRBD1. The junction had 9 bases not matched to a gene; V was cut back by 5 bases and J by 0 bases. The CDR3 runs 16 residues. Germline CDR1 SQVTM, CDR2 ANQGSEA. The CDR3 is CSVLARQGSSYNEQFF. CDR3 bases: TGCAGCGTTTTGGCCCGACAGGGGTCCTCCTACAATGAGCAGTTCTTC.

The chain uses TRBV29-1 and TRBJ2-3, with TRBD2 identical over 8 bases. V trimming: 0 bases; J trimming: 4 bases; junction bases outside the gene matches: 6. This CDR3 is 15 amino acids long. The germline gives CDR1 SQVTM, CDR2 ANQGSEA. The CDR3 reads CSVEDWTSSADTQYF. The CDR3 DNA reads TGCAGCGTTGAAGATTGGACTAGCTCCGCAGATACGCAGTATTTT.

The chain combines TRBV9 with TRBJ2-1; 9 bases align to TRBD2. V shed 0 bases, J shed 4 bases, and the junction held 11 bases outside the gene matches. This CDR3 is 18 amino acids long. CDR1 and CDR2 (germline): SGDLS, YYNGEE. In DNA, the CDR3 is TGTGCCAGCAGCGTAGCTTTGCCGGGCGGGGGGGCGTACAATGAGCAGTTCTTC. It specifies CASSVALPGGGAYNEQFF.

This chain joins TRBV2 and TRBJ1-3; TRBD1 matches 7 bases. This CDR3 contains 15 residues. V was pared by 5 bases and J by 0 bases, with 4 bases of the junction left unmatched. Looked up from germline, CDR1 is SNHLY and CDR2 is FYNNEI. CDR3 coding DNA: TGTGCCAGCAGTCCGGGACAGAGCTCTGGAAACACCATATATTTT. Translation: CASSPGQSSGNTIYF.

The V and J genes are TRBV6-6 and TRBJ2-1, with 12 bases that match TRBD2. With 4 bases clipped from V and 4 bases from J, the junction kept 2 bases outside the gene matches. Germline V gene lookup returns CDR1 MNHNY and CDR2 SVGAGI (reference sequence). CDR3 length: 15 amino acids. For the CDR3, the DNA is TGTGCCAGCAGTTCCGGGACTAGCGGGTACAATGAGCAGTTCTTC. It specifies CASSSGTSGYNEQFF.

V gene TRBV5-1 combines with J gene TRBJ2-1, with D tentatively TRBD2 (5 bases). Germline V gene data show CDR1 as SGHRS and CDR2 as YFSETQ. The CDR3 is 14 amino acids. Trimming removed 4 bases from V and 5 bases from J, with 13 bases in between. CDR3 sequence reads: CASSPGRLNNEQFF. As DNA, the CDR3 is TGCGCCAGCAGCCCTGGGAGACTCAACAATGAGCAGTTCTTC.

The V gene is TRBV2, the J gene TRBJ2-6, with D possibly matching TRBD2 (5 bases). The CDR3 sequence is 16 residues long. Deletions cut 6 bases from V and 0 bases from J, with 12 bases between. Germline CDR1 and CDR2: SNHLY and FYNNEI. The CDR3 DNA is TGTGCCAGCAGGGGTGGACTGGCCTCTGGGGCCAACGTCCTGACTTTC. As protein: CASRGGLASGANVLTF. Using reference TRBV2 and TRBJ2-6 for the parts outside the CDR3, the full variable domain is EPEVTQTPSHQVTQMGQEVILRCVPISNHLYFYWYRQILGQKVEFLVSFYNNEISEKSEIFDDQFSVERPDGSNFTLKIRSTKLEDSAMYFCASRGGLASGANVLTFGAGSRLTVL.

The V gene is TRBV18, the J gene TRBJ2-2; 8 bases are shared with TRBD2. V trimming: 4 bases; J trimming: 1 base; junction bases outside the gene matches: 8. CDR1 is KGHSH, CDR2 LQKENI, per germline. This CDR3 has 17 amino acids. Here the CDR3 DNA reads TGTGCCAGCTCACTGACTAGCGCGGGCCGGAACACCGGGGAGCTGTTTTTT. This codes for CASSLTSAGRNTGELFF.

The chain links TRBV28 to TRBJ2-2; D may be TRBD2 (5 bases). The CDR3 runs to 16 residues. V was trimmed by 5 bases and J by 3 bases, leaving 16 bases between them. Germline V gene data show CDR1 as MDHEN and CDR2 as SYDVKM. The CDR3, as DNA: TGTGCCAGCAGTGGGCCCGGGCCGAGGGACACCGGGGAGCTGTTTTTT. Protein sequence: CASSGPGPRDTGELFF. The variable domain in full, with the rest retrieved from reference TRBV28 and TRBJ2-2, is DVKVTQSSRYLVKRTGEKVFLECVQDMDHENMFWYRQDPGLGLRLIYFSYDVKMKEKGDIPEGYSVSREKKERFSLILESASTNQTSMYLCASSGPGPRDTGELFFGEGSRLTVL.

The V gene is TRBV4-1, the J gene TRBJ2-7; 11 bases map to TRBD2. V was clipped by 0 bases and J by 3 bases; unmatched bases: 4. The CDR3 has 16 residues. Germline CDR1 reads MGHRA; CDR2 reads YSYEKL. CDR3 DNA: TGCGCCAGCAGCCAAGAAGGGCTAGCGGGGGGCTACGAGCAGTACTTC. It encodes CASSQEGLAGGYEQYF.

Notes on this clone: The junction departs from the called germline gene at one end, perhaps through a read error. The J gene is TRBJ2-7, the V gene TRBV29-1; weak D call: TRBD2 (5 bases). Per the germline V gene, CDR1 is SQVTM and CDR2 is ANQGSEA. The CDR3 totals 11 residues. The CDR3 region is CSVVVDYGQYF. The CDR3 DNA sequence: TGCAGCGTTGTTGTCGACTACGGGCAGTACTTC.

V and J are TRBV9 and TRBJ2-3; 8 nucleotides agree with TRBD1. The CDR3 has 16 amino acids. The germline gives CDR1 SGDLS, CDR2 YYNGEE. Unmatched junction bases numbered 9, after V lost 4 bases and J lost 2 bases. The CDR3 DNA follows: TGTGCCAGCAGCCCCTTGACAGGGGTGGCCACAGATACGCAGTATTTT. Its protein is CASSPLTGVATDTQYF.

This rearrangement joins TRBV19 to TRBJ1-5; TRBD1 might be the D (5 bases). Germline CDR1 LNHDA, CDR2 SQIVND (reference sequence). The CDR3 totals 14 residues. V was clipped by 3 bases and J by 7 bases, with 13 bases between them. The CDR3 coding sequence is TGTGCCAGTAGTATCGGCAGGGTCGGACAGCCCCAGCATTTT. Translated, it gives CASSIGRVGQPQHF.

V and J are TRBV23-1 and TRBJ1-2, with D uncertain. TRBV23-1 carries the ORF label, with uncertain function. Trimming took off 0 bases at V and 6 bases at J, with 11 bases between the two ends. The CDR3 runs 14 residues. The CDR3 sequence: CASSQSRRSNGYTF. DNA for the CDR3: TGCGCCAGCAGTCAATCGAGAAGAAGCAATGGCTACACCTTC.